This TCR beta chain is drawn from a study of regulatory T cells in long-lasting Graves disease (dated by TCRdb to about 2021). Looking at the study overall: Persistent Graves' disease was defined as persistently positive TSH receptor autoantibodies together with antithyroid drug treatment for over 5 years. Peripheral blood TCR sequencing and RNA sequencing compared persistent Graves' disease patients with newly diagnosed Graves' disease patients. The study was registered as a clinical trial and conducted in China. A total of some 33 samples were covered by TCR sequencing, comprising approximately 13 persistent and around 20 newly diagnosed Graves' disease patients. In the clinical cohort, patients with persistent Graves' disease had used antithyroid drugs for an average of roughly 10 years.

The sample's time point label, decoded: persistent/refractory GD, antithyroid drugs over 5 years with positive TRAb. RNA was extracted from PBMCs in TRIzol for both TCR sequencing and RNA sequencing. The diagnosis of Graves' disease was made according to American Thyroid Association guidelines. The patients came from an endocrinology department in Xi'an, China. Each patient gave around 9 milliliters of peripheral blood, collected in an EDTA anticoagulant tube. PBMCs were isolated by Ficoll Paque Plus density gradient separation without further T cell sorting. RNA quality was checked with an Agilent 2100 Bioanalyzer and agarose gel, and concentration with a NanoDrop 2000. Comment on this clonotype: What this receptor recognizes is not known. Per-base qualities were not stored, and no clone one base away is much larger.

The full study reports these points: Compared with newly diagnosed patients, patients with persistent Graves' disease had lower TCR Shannon entropy and fewer highly expanded clones, which suggests clonal expansion. The small sample size was acknowledged by the authors as a limitation that may reduce accuracy. Persistent patients shared more public clonotypes among themselves (around 3,000) than newly diagnosed patients did (more than 950). Sequencing and analysis were restricted to the TCR beta chain. Peripheral blood alone was examined, since thyroid tissue, which constituted the primary lesion, could not be accessed. TRBV28, TRBJ1-2 and TRBJ2-5 were preferentially used in persistent disease, while TRBV20-1 and TRBJ2-1 were favored in newly diagnosed disease.

The library was produced with multiplex PCR. Sequenced on an Illumina HiSeq 4000. TCR beta libraries were built with iRepertoire HTBI primers and Arm-PCR amplification of CDR3 regions. Before sequencing, the PCR products underwent gel purification. From the authors' description of their analysis: Gene usage analysis of CDR3 amino acid clonotypes relied on the roughly 64 TRBV and about 15 TRBJ segments identified across samples. COPE and FqMerger were used to merge filtered high-quality paired reads into contigs. BLAST was used to align contigs to IMGT TRBV, TRBD and TRBJ reference genes, with CDR3 defined following IMGT. Highly expanded clones were defined as clonotypes with a frequency above 0.1%. Repertoire diversity was measured by Shannon entropy, and V-J evenness by the Gini coefficient. A clonotype found in more than one individual was treated as public. TCRdb reran the public reads through fastp at Q25 and MiXCR, keeping productive beta chains. Rows matching on CDR3 protein sequence are summarized as one entry with the most common DNA and genes. These V and J calls derive from TCRdb rather than the authors' analysis. This sample comprises 650,000 to 700,000 distinct CDR3 sequences, 30% of them detected only once. The ten largest clones take up under 55% of the sample.

V is pared back by 4 bases and J by 5 bases, with 11 bases lying between the germline termini. CDR1 and CDR2, looked up from the germline V gene, are MNHEY and SVGAGI. The CDR3 holds 13 amino acids from the cysteine to the phenylalanine. The entry retains the CDR3 DNA only, 39 bases that are in frame from base 1. The V and J genes are TRBV6-5 and TRBJ1-1, with no D gene named confidently. Sequences were derived from peripheral blood mononuclear cells (PBMCs), sampled when the disease was refractory, from a patient treated with antithyroid drugs. The sequence was obtained from a female donor with Graves disease. At the DNA level, the sequence is TGTGCCAGCAGTTCGCAGCTGGTGACTGAAGCTTTCTTT. Translated, it reads CASSSQLVTEAFF.